A single sample is the source of the 28 T cell receptor beta chains below, sequenced in a study of shared clonotypes between healthy human individuals. Profiled with immunoSEQ multiplex PCR; TCRdb holds only in-frame clones, not every one. This sample carries more than 850,000 clones, 70% to 80% of them seen once, and the ten largest clones take more than 0.45%. Sequencing used memory CD4+ T cells from PBMCs. The subset is: CD45RA-negative fraction. Receptor source: a man between 18 and 35 years old in good health. Some clones in this sample may be carry-over from other donors' samples.

The chain couples TRBV9 to TRBJ2-7; D not certain. The length of the CDR3 is 14 residues. The V end lost 4 bases, the J end lost 0 bases, and 11 bases lay between the germline ends. Germline V lookup: CDR1 SGDLS, CDR2 YYNGEE. The CDR3 here is CASSRRDGSYEQYF. As DNA, the CDR3 is TGTGCCAGCAGCAGAAGGGATGGCTCCTACGAGCAGTACTTC.

J is TRBJ1-1 and V is TRBV5-1; perhaps TRBD1 as D (6 bases). The germline CDR1 and CDR2 sequences are SGHRS and YFSETQ. V lost 4 bases and J lost 0, with 16 bases in between. This CDR3 contains 16 residues. The CDR3 protein is CASSPSRGSMNTEAFF. DNA of the CDR3: TGCGCCAGCAGCCCCTCCAGGGGATCGATGAACACTGAAGCTTTCTTT.

A word on this clone: This sample also contains other DNA sequences that code for the same CDR3. This chain connects TRBV5-6 to TRBJ2-3; 10 bases map to TRBD1. This CDR3 contains 16 residues. V lost 4 bases, J lost 2 bases, and 7 bases stayed unmatched. Germline V gene lookup returns CDR1 SGHDT and CDR2 YYEEEE. The CDR3 spells CASSLTGTGDTDTQYF. The CDR3 nucleotides are TGTGCCAGCAGCCTGACGGGGACAGGGGACACAGATACGCAGTATTTT. Full variable domain (remainder filled in from reference TRBV5-6 and TRBJ2-3): DAGVTQSPTHLIKTRGQQVTLRCSPKSGHDTVSWYQQALGQGPQFIFQYYEEEERQRGNFPDRFSGHQFPNYSSELNVNALLLGDSALYLCASSLTGTGDTDTQYFGPGTRLTVL.

The V gene is TRBV28, the J gene TRBJ1-4, with 7 bases identical to TRBD1. CDR1 is MDHEN and CDR2 is SYDVKM in the germline V gene. The CDR3 is made up of 15 amino acids. The junction had 11 bases not matched to a gene; V was cut back by 5 bases and J by 8 bases. The CDR3, as DNA: TGTGCCAGCAGTCCGATGAACAGGGGTCGCGAAAAACTGTTTTTT. Translation: CASSPMNRGREKLFF.

On this clone: A far larger clone is one nucleotide away, so this likely arose from a read error. This chain links TRBV5-4 with TRBJ1-2; D gene ambiguous. CDR3 size: 13 residues. Germline V CDR1 and CDR2: SGHNT, YYREEE (reference sequence). V was shortened by 0 bases and J by 2 bases, with 5 bases between the two germline ends. The CDR3 here is CASSLVGNYGYTF. Written as DNA, the CDR3 is TGTGCCAGCAGCTTGGTAGGGAACTATGGCTACACCTTC.

Note on this clone: The junction does not match germline at one end; this may be a read error. The chain is built from TRBV5-1 and TRBJ2-5, with 7 bases fitting TRBD2. The CDR3 consists of 11 residues. CDR1 is SGHRS and CDR2 is YFSETQ in the germline V gene. The chain's CDR3 is CASSRGEGSNF. The DNA for the CDR3 is TGCGCCAGCAGCAGAGGGGAGGGGTCCAACTTC.

This chain connects TRBV5-5 to TRBJ1-2; TRBD1 agrees at 9 bases. This CDR3 has 19 amino acids. V gave up 0 bases and J gave up 6 bases; unmatched junction bases: 18. Per germline, CDR1 SGHKS and CDR2 YYEKEE (reference sequence). The CDR3 DNA reads TGTGCCAGCAGCTTGGCCTTCGGGACAGGGACCACAGGCCTTCATGGCTACACCTTC. Encoded protein: CASSLAFGTGTTGLHGYTF.

About this clone: Additional DNA sequences in this sample encode the identical CDR3. The rearrangement joins TRBV11-2 to TRBJ2-5, with D possibly TRBD2 on 6 matching bases. The CDR3 is 13 residues long. The germline gives CDR1 SGHAT, CDR2 FQNNGV. Trimming pared 5 bases from V and 5 bases from J, leaving 12 bases between. CDR3 bases: TGTGCCAGCAGCCGGGGGAGCCAGGAGACCCAGTACTTC. Translated: CASSRGSQETQYF.

This chain uses TRBV29-1 with TRBJ1-1; TRBD1 matches at 7 bases. The CDR3 length is 13 residues. CDR1 is SQVTM and CDR2 is ANQGSEA in the germline V gene. Trimming cost V 7 bases and J 2 bases; bases outside gene matches: 7. CDR3 in DNA: TGCAGCGCCGCGGGACAGACCAACACTGAAGCTTTCTTT. Protein sequence: CSAAGQTNTEAFF.

The V and J genes are TRBV28 and TRBJ1-5; unclear D gene. This CDR3 spans 12 amino acids. The germline gives CDR1 MDHEN, CDR2 SYDVKM. With 2 bases removed from V and 5 bases from J, the gap between germline ends came to 4 bases. The CDR3 loop is CASSLNHQPQHF. The CDR3 DNA follows: TGTGCCAGCAGTTTAAACCATCAGCCCCAGCATTTT.

The V gene is TRBV4-3, the J gene TRBJ2-1; weak D call: TRBD2 (5 bases). V was trimmed by 0 bases and J by 3 bases, leaving 24 bases between them. The CDR3 totals 20 residues. Germline CDR1 is LGHNA and CDR2 is YSLEER. The CDR3 protein is CASSQEFGAGVGGLYNEQFF. For the CDR3, the DNA is TGCGCCAGCAGCCAAGAATTTGGAGCCGGTGTTGGCGGGCTCTACAATGAGCAGTTCTTC.

V and J are TRBV19 and TRBJ1-3, with D possibly being TRBD1 (6 bases). This CDR3 spans 16 amino acids. V lost 6 bases to trimming and J lost 4 bases, with 19 bases between them. Germline assignment: CDR1 LNHDA and CDR2 SQIVND (reference sequence). CDR3 in amino acids: CASSIFAQGSGNTIYF. The CDR3 DNA reads TGTGCCAGTAGCATATTCGCTCAGGGGTCCGGAAACACCATATATTTT.

V and J are TRBV11-3 and TRBJ2-5; possibly TRBD2 for D (5 bases). CDR1 and CDR2 from the germline V gene are SGHNT and YENEEA. Trimming took off 0 bases at V and 7 bases at J, with 9 bases between the two ends. The CDR3 consists of 13 residues. CDR3 sequence (DNA): TGTGCCAGCAGCTTAGACTTGGCGGGGACCCAGTACTTC. Protein: CASSLDLAGTQYF.

Here the CDR3 DNA reads TGTGCCAGCAGTGAAGAGGAAGGTGAAAAACTGTTTTTT. This gives the protein CASSEEEGEKLFF. This chain connects TRBV6-1 to TRBJ1-4; no clear D. The length of the CDR3 is 13 residues. V shed 1 base and J shed 7 bases, with 7 bases lying between them. The germline gives CDR1 MNHNS, CDR2 SASEGT.

The DNA of the CDR3 is TGTGCCAGCAGCGCCGACCACTCCTACGAGCAGTACTTC. Residues: CASSADHSYEQYF. The chain recombines TRBV9 with TRBJ2-7, with D hard to call. V lost 3 bases, J lost 0 bases, and 7 bases lay in between. The germline V gene has CDR1 SGDLS and CDR2 YYNGEE. The CDR3 totals 13 residues.

The V and J genes are TRBV21-1 and TRBJ1-4; the listed D gene, TRBD1, was not tested against the DNA. TRBV21-1 is designated a pseudogene. The CDR3 is 15 amino acids. CDR3 nucleotides: TGTGCCAGCAGCAACCCGGGACAGGTGTGTGAAAAACTGTTTTTT. It specifies CASSNPGQVCEKLFF.

This sequence joins TRBV7-2 and TRBJ1-4; D ambiguous. V was cut by 5 bases and J by 7 bases, with 8 bases left in between. The CDR3 has 12 residues. Looked up from germline, CDR1 is SGHTA and CDR2 is FQGNSA. CDR3 sequence (DNA): TGTGCCAGCAGCGGTGACTCTGAAAAACTGTTTTTT. Translating it yields CASSGDSEKLFF.

Points on this clone: This sample includes further DNA sequences coding for the same CDR3. The chain employs TRBV19 and TRBJ1-4, with 8 positions matching TRBD1. V lost 6 bases and J lost 5; bases outside the gene matches: 5. Germline CDR1 LNHDA, CDR2 SQIVND (reference sequence). The CDR3 consists of 14 residues. The CDR3 loop is CASRGTGGNEKLFF. CDR3 sequence (DNA): TGTGCCAGTAGAGGGACAGGAGGGAATGAAAAACTGTTTTTT.

This clone was counted a few times. The sample has other DNA sequences that encode this CDR3 too. The rearrangement uses TRBV20-1 and TRBJ2-3; D not certain. The CDR3 runs 11 residues. Trimming took 3 bases from V and 2 from J, leaving 3 bases between them. Germline-derived CDR1 and CDR2 are DFQATT and SNEGSKA (reference sequence). The CDR3 is CSASLTDTQYF. The CDR3 DNA reads as TGCAGTGCTAGCCTCACAGATACGCAGTATTTT.

V is TRBV28 and J is TRBJ2-7, with D perhaps TRBD1 (6 bases). Trimming pared 4 bases from V and 0 bases from J, leaving 16 bases between. CDR3 length: 16 residues. The V gene's germline CDR1 is MDHEN and CDR2 SYDVKM. CDR3 sequence: CASSSLDSASSYEQYF. CDR3 bases: TGTGCCAGCAGTTCCCTGGACAGCGCGAGCTCCTACGAGCAGTACTTC.

The gene calls are TRBV2 and TRBJ2-1; 8 nucleotides align to TRBD1. Germline lookup yields CDR1 SNHLY and CDR2 FYNNEI. The CDR3 length is 13 residues. V lost 4 bases, J lost 7 bases, and 3 bases stayed unmatched. This CDR3 is CASSAGGGNEQFF. The CDR3 DNA is TGTGCCAGCAGTGCAGGGGGCGGGAATGAGCAGTTCTTC.

The J gene is TRBJ2-2, the V gene TRBV5-8; weak D call: TRBD2 (6 bases). The CDR3 consists of 15 residues. CDR1 and CDR2 (germline): SGHTS, YDEGEE. With 3 bases removed from V and 4 bases from J, the gap between germline ends came to 13 bases. The CDR3 protein is CASSWRVAGTGELFF. As DNA, the CDR3 is TGTGCCAGCAGCTGGAGGGTTGCGGGCACCGGGGAGCTGTTTTTT. The whole variable domain, filled in from reference TRBV5-8 and TRBJ2-2, reads EAGVTQSPTHLIKTRGQQATLRCSPISGHTSVYWYQQALGLGLQFLLWYDEGEERNRGNFPPRFSGRQFPNYSSELNVNALELEDSALYLCASSWRVAGTGELFFGEGSRLTVL.

The gene calls are TRBV11-1 and TRBJ2-7; D is perhaps TRBD1 (5 bases). This CDR3 spans 15 amino acids. The V end was cut by 5 bases, the J end by 3 bases, with 17 bases between. Germline values: CDR1 SGHAT, CDR2 FQDESV (reference sequence). CDR3 coding DNA: TGTGCCAGCAGCCCTATGGACATGAGTAACTACGAGCAGTACTTC. Protein: CASSPMDMSNYEQYF.

The chain employs TRBV27 and TRBJ2-7, with 7 bases identical to TRBD1. CDR1 and CDR2 from the germline V gene are MNHEY and SMNVEV (reference sequence). The CDR3 is 15 amino acids. The ends lost 5 bases at V and 1 base at J; junction bases unmatched: 8. The CDR3 DNA sequence: TGTGCCAGCAGTAAGGACAGGAGGAGTTCCTACGAGCAGTACTTC. This translates into CASSKDRRSSYEQYF.

The V gene is TRBV7-8, the J gene TRBJ1-6, with TRBD1 matching over 7 bases. The CDR3 sequence is 15 residues long. The germline gives CDR1 SGHVS, CDR2 FQNEAQ. The ends lost 5 bases at V and 3 bases at J; junction bases unmatched: 4. This chain's CDR3 is CASSPTGDYNSPLHF. The CDR3 nucleotides are TGTGCCAGCAGCCCCACAGGGGACTATAATTCACCCCTCCACTTT.

The V gene is TRBV29-1, the J gene TRBJ2-4; 8 bases match TRBD2. With V trimmed by 7 bases and J by 2 bases, 10 bases remained unmatched. Per germline, CDR1 SQVTM and CDR2 ANQGSEA. The CDR3 is 15 amino acids. CDR3 bases: TGCAGCGGGATTGGGAGCGGGAGCTCCAAAAACATTCAGTACTTC. This encodes CSGIGSGSSKNIQYF. The whole variable domain, filled in from reference TRBV29-1 and TRBJ2-4, reads SAVISQKPSRDICQRGTSLTIQCQVDSQVTMMFWYRQQPGQSLTLIATANQGSEATYESGFVIDKFPISRPNLTFSTLTVSNMSPEDSSIYLCSGIGSGSSKNIQYFGAGTRLSVL.

V and J are TRBV5-8 and TRBJ2-6; D is ambiguous. Per the germline V gene, CDR1 is SGHTS and CDR2 is YDEGEE. The V gene lost 4 bases and the J gene lost 4 bases, with 9 bases spanning the gap. CDR3 size: 14 residues. The CDR3 DNA reads as TGTGCCAGCAGCCATCGAGTGGGGGCCAACGTCCTGACTTTC. This codes for CASSHRVGANVLTF.

The rearrangement joins TRBV6-5 to TRBJ1-2; the D is unclear. V was pared by 9 bases and J by 6 bases, with 17 bases between. The CDR3 runs 13 residues. CDR1 is MNHEY, CDR2 SVGAGI, per germline. The CDR3 protein is CASKSTTADGYTF. Written as DNA, the CDR3 is TGTGCCAGTAAATCCACGACGGCGGATGGCTACACCTTC.